A selection of T cell receptor beta chains follows, all from one sample in a study of cytomegalovirus exposure and HLA in healthy donors. Sequenced by immunoSEQ multiplex PCR; TCRdb stores in-frame clones only, minus some. Seen here are tens of thousands of clones, approximately 96% observed once, and the top ten hold 0.9%. Sequenced material: PBMCs. The receptors here all came from a man aged 18 to 30 in good health and CMV-seronegative. The CDR3 runs from the conserved cysteine through the conserved F or W. Fields, in order: V gene, CDR3 protein.

v_gene: TRBV29-1
CDR3aa: CSVDRGLNTEAFF

v_gene: TRBV30
CDR3aa: CAWSREVSSGNTIYF

v_gene: TRBV18
CDR3aa: CASSPPRTGNEKLFF

v_gene: TRBV19
CDR3aa: CASSIGGGIRNQPQHF

v_gene: TRBV6-1
CDR3aa: CASSELGVGTEAFF

v_gene: TRBV18
CDR3aa: CASSPGAGRSSYNEQFF

v_gene: TRBV5-6
CDR3aa: CASSSRTSRSSYNEQFF

v_gene: TRBV6-1
CDR3aa: CASRTDTGNTEAFF

v_gene: TRBV11-2
CDR3aa: CASSSSTDTQYF

v_gene: TRBV18
CDR3aa: CASSPSGGVAFTQYF

v_gene: TRBV30
CDR3aa: CAWSDTGRPEAFF

v_gene: TRBV4-3
CDR3aa: CASSQRTSGIEYNEQFF

v_gene: TRBV29-1
CDR3aa: CSVAGTPFNEQFF

v_gene: TRBV4-3
CDR3aa: CASSSTYNSYEQYF

v_gene: TRBV10-3
CDR3aa: CAISSIAGVNTQYF

v_gene: TRBV9
CDR3aa: CASSARRGPLTEAFF

v_gene: TRBV9
CDR3aa: CASSVVVRTETYEQYF

v_gene: TRBV5-1
CDR3aa: CASSSSGDFTDTQYF

v_gene: TRBV7-8
CDR3aa: CASSPNPGQPQHF

v_gene: TRBV7-8
CDR3aa: CASSRGSGKETQYF

v_gene: TRBV6-5
CDR3aa: CASRNRDKNTGELFF

v_gene: TRBV30
CDR3aa: CAWRTGSGGELFF

v_gene: TRBV7-6
CDR3aa: CASSLLGQSGELFF

v_gene: TRBV30
CDR3aa: CAWSAGQENQPQHF

v_gene: TRBV29-1
CDR3aa: CSGANTEAFF

v_gene: TRBV6-5
CDR3aa: CASSKRRNEKLFF

v_gene: TRBV5-1
CDR3aa: CASSSKERVPNEQFF

v_gene: TRBV28
CDR3aa: CASSTGLAFYEQYF

v_gene: TRBV4-1
CDR3aa: CASSQARFTASANYGYTF

v_gene: TRBV5-1
CDR3aa: CASSPRTGGGPEAFF

v_gene: TRBV4-2
CDR3aa: CASSQDRLINNEQFF

v_gene: TRBV30
CDR3aa: CACHRDTEAFF

v_gene: TRBV5-1
CDR3aa: CASSVPLSDGTDTQYF

v_gene: TRBV9
CDR3aa: CASSARPWGQAGELFF

v_gene: TRBV6-6
CDR3aa: CASSRTSGNNEQFF

v_gene: TRBV6-6
CDR3aa: CASRDQARGNRQPQHF

v_gene: TRBV6-5
CDR3aa: CASSYPPAGRQETQYF

v_gene: TRBV27
CDR3aa: CASSLSLEVTDTQYF

v_gene: TRBV27
CDR3aa: CASRRGPSAYEQYF

v_gene: TRBV4-3
CDR3aa: CASSQDKSGELFF

v_gene: TRBV29-1
CDR3aa: CSVYDGAYEQYF

v_gene: TRBV5-6
CDR3aa: CASSSSLAKNIQYF

v_gene: TRBV7-9
CDR3aa: CASSPSSGSYEQYF

v_gene: TRBV30
CDR3aa: CAWSGDNYGYTF

v_gene: TRBV4-1
CDR3aa: CASSQGGLAGLAGYNEQFF

v_gene: TRBV5-1
CDR3aa: CASSLDGPQRETQYF

v_gene: TRBV6-1
CDR3aa: CASETGGEQFF

v_gene: TRBV2
CDR3aa: CASSGTSGRGIGNIQYF

v_gene: TRBV9
CDR3aa: CASSSGGAHNEQFF

v_gene: TRBV15
CDR3aa: CATSTKREGQDEQFF

v_gene: TRBV6-5
CDR3aa: CASSYWTSSGNTIYF

v_gene: TRBV28
CDR3aa: CASSLFQGAYSNTEAFF

v_gene: TRBV5-4
CDR3aa: CASSRGQLPSNEQFF

v_gene: TRBV6-1
CDR3aa: CASSDGTGGFYPPLYGYTF